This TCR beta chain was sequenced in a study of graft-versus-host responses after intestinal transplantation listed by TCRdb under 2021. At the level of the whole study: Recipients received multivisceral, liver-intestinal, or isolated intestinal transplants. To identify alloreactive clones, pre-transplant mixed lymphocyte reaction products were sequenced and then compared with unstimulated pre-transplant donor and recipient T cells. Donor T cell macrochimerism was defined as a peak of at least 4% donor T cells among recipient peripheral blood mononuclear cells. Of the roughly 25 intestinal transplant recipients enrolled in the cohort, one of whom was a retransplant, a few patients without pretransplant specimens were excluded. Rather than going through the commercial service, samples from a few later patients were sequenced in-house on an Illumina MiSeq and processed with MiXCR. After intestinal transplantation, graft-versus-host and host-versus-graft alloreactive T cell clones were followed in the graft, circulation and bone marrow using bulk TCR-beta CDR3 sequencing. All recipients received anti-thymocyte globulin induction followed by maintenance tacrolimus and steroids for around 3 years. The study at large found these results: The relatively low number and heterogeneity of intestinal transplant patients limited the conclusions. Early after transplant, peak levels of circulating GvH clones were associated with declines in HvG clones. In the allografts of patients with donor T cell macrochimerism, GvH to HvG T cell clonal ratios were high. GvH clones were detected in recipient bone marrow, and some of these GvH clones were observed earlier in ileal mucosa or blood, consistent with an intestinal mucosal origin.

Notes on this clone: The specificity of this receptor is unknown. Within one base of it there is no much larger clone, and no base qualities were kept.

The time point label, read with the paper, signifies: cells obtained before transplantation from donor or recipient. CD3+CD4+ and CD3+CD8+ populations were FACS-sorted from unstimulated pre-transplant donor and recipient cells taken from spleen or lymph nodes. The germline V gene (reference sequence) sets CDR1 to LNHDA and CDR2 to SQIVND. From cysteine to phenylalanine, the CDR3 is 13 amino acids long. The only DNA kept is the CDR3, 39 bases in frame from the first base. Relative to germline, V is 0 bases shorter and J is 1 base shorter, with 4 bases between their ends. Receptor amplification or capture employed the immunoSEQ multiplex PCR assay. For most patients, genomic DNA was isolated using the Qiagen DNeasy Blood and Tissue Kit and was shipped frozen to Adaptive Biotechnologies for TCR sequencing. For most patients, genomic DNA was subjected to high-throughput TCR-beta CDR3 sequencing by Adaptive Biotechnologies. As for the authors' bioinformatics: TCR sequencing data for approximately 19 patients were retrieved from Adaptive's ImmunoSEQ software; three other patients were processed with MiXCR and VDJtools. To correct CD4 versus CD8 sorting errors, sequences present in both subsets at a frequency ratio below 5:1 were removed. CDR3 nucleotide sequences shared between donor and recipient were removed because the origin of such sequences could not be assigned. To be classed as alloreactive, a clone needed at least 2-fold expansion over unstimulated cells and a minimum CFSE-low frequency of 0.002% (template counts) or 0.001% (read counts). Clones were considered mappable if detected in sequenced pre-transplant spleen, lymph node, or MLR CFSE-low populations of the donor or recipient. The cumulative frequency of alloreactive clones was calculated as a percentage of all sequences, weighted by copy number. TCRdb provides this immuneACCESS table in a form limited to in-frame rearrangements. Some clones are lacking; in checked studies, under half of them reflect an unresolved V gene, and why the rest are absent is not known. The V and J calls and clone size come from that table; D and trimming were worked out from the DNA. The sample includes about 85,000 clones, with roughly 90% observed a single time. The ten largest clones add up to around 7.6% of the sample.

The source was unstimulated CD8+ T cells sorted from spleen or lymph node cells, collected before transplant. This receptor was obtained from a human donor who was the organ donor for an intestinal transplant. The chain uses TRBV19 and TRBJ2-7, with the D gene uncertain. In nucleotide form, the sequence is TGTGCCAGTAGTATAGACATTTCCTACGAGCAGTACTTC. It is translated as CASSIDISYEQYF.